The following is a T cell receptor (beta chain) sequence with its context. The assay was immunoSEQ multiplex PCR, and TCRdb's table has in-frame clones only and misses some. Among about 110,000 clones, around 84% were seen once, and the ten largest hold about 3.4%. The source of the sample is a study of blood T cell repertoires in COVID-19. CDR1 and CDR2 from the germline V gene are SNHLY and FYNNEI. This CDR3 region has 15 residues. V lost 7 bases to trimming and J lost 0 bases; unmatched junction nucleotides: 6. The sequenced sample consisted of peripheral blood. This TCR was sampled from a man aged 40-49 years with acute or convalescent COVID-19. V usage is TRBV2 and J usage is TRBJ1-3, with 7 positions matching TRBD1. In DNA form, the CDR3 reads TGTGCCAGCACCCCGGGACAGAACTCTGGAAACACCATATATTTT. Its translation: CASTPGQNSGNTIYF.